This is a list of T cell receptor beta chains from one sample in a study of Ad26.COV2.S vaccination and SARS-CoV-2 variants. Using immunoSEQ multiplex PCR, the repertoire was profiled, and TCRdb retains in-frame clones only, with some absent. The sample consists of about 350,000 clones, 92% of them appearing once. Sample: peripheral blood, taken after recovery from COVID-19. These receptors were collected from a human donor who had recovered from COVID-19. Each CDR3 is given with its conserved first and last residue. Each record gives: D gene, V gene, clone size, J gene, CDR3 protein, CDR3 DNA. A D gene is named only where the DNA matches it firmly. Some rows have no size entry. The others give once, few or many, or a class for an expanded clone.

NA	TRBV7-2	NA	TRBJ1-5	CASSPGPVRNQPQHF	TGTGCCAGCAGCCCCGGGCCGGTGCGGAATCAGCCCCAGCATTTT
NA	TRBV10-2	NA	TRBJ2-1	CASTQGLGGDEQFF	TGCGCCAGCACCCAGGGTTTGGGGGGCGATGAGCAGTTCTTC
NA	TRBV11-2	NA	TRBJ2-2	CASSLLGSGELFF	TGTGCCAGCAGCTTATTAGGGTCGGGGGAGCTGTTTTTT
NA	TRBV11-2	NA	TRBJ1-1	CASSLEGPSGLNTEAFF	TGTGCCAGCAGCTTAGAGGGCCCTAGTGGACTGAACACTGAAGCTTTCTTT
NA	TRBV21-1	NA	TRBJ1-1	CASSKEQGANTEAFF	TGTGCCAGCAGCAAAGAACAGGGGGCCAACACTGAAGCTTTCTTT
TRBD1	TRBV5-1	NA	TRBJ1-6	CASSIDTQGNSPLHF	TGCGCCAGCAGCATCGATACACAGGGGAATTCACCCCTCCACTTT
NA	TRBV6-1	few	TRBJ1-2	CASSERGYGYTF	TGTGCCAGCAGTGAACGGGGGTATGGCTACACCTTC
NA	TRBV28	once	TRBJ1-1	CASTPGVGWNTEAFF	TGTGCCAGCACCCCCGGAGTTGGTTGGAACACTGAAGCTTTCTTT
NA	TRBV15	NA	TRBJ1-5	CATSRGDSQGTQHF	TGTGCCACCAGCAGGGGGGACTCCCAAGGAACCCAGCATTTT
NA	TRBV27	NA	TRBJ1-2	CASRVQGAIDYGYTF	TGTGCCAGCAGAGTCCAGGGTGCGATTGACTATGGCTACACCTTC
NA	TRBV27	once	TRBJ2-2	CASSLTSEFSGGELFF	TGTGCCAGCAGCCTCACCTCCGAGTTTTCCGGCGGGGAGCTGTTTTTT
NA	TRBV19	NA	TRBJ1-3	CASSIDWSGNTIYF	TGTGCCAGTAGTATAGATTGGTCTGGAAACACCATATATTTT
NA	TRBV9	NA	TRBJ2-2	CASSPHTGELFF	TGTGCCAGCAGCCCTCACACCGGGGAGCTGTTTTTT
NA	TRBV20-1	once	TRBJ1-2	CSAARDGGYTF	TGCAGTGCCGCACGGGATGGCGGCTACACCTTC